Listed here are 8 T cell receptor beta chains from one sample, sequenced in a study of tumor and adjacent non-tumor tissue in lung cancer. The library came from three nested PCR rounds adapted from ARM-PCR protocols. TCRdb fed the multiplex PCR reads into MiXCR, producing one record per CDR3 protein. There are around 200,000 distinct CDR3 sequences in the sample; 70% to 75% occur only once, and about 25% lies in the top ten. No cell sorting was done before RNA was extracted from the tissue. The sample was lung tumor tissue. These TCRs come from a man between 60 and 70 years old with non-small cell lung cancer.

As for this clonotype: Mismatch with germline at one junction end may stem from a read error. V gene TRBV5-6 combines with J gene TRBJ2-1; 7 bases are shared with TRBD2. CDR1 is SGHDT, CDR2 YYEEEE, per germline. This CDR3 is 14 amino acids long. CDR3 in DNA: TGTGCCAGCACCCCTCCTCGACTAGCACATGAGCAGGTTTTC. Translated: CASTPPRLAHEQVF.

As concerns this clonotype: Lacking the conserved final phenylalanine or tryptophan, this CDR3 likely reflects a read error. The limits of the CDR3 on the DNA are not certain, so only TCRdb's listed CDR3 is given. The chain couples TRBV20-1 to TRBJ2-1; the table names TRBD2, a call not compared with the DNA. In germline, CDR1 is DFQATT, CDR2 SNEGSKA (reference sequence). The CDR3 is 19 residues long, ends included. The CDR3 reads CSAPSPGLAGGPSYNEQSY.

The rearrangement uses TRBV6-1 and TRBJ2-1, with D tentatively TRBD2 (6 bases). The germline V gene has CDR1 MNHNS and CDR2 SASEGT. This CDR3 spans 12 amino acids. Trimming shortened V by 11 bases and J by 7 bases, and 15 bases separated the two germline ends. CDR3 protein: CAGKRGWNEQFF. The CDR3 region has the DNA TGTGCCGGCAAACGGGGGTGGAATGAGCAGTTCTTC.

Turning to this clonotype: Germline is not matched at one junction end, which may reflect a read error. The chain combines TRBV18 with TRBJ2-4; TRBD1 might be the D (6 bases). This CDR3 has 12 residues. CDR1 and CDR2 (germline): KGHSH, LQKENI. CDR3 sequence reads: CVSSIEGDIQYF. CDR3 in DNA: TGTGTCAGCTCGATCGAGGGGGACATTCAGTACTTC.

This clonotype was observed at least ten times. The V gene is TRBV5-1, the J gene TRBJ1-6, with D tentatively TRBD1 (5 bases). The CDR3 is 15 amino acids. Trimming took 2 bases from V and 0 from J, leaving 6 bases between them. Per germline, CDR1 SGHRS and CDR2 YFSETQ. The CDR3 loop is CASSFQGSYNSPLHF. DNA of the CDR3: TGCGCCAGCAGCTTCCAGGGCTCCTATAATTCACCCCTCCACTTT.

This clonotype was detected a few times. Here the CDR3 DNA reads TGTGCCAGCAGTTTAGGAGACAGGACTTTTGAAAAACTGTTTTTT. Encoded protein: CASSLGDRTFEKLFF. This chain links TRBV12-3 or TRBV12-4 with TRBJ1-4; the D gene is possibly TRBD1 (6 bases). The CDR3 runs to 15 residues. The germline V and J ends were trimmed by 1 base and 7 bases, with 13 bases remaining between them.

Worth noting for this clonotype: This is likely a read error, given that the CDR3 carries no conserved phenylalanine or tryptophan at its end. The chain has TRBV12-3 or TRBV12-4 and TRBJ2-1; D remains ambiguous. This CDR3 has 17 residues. Trimming shortened V by 6 bases and J by 4 bases, and 22 bases separated the two germline ends. The CDR3 protein is CASSPRTVRNFYNEQFS. For the CDR3, the DNA is TGTGCCAGCAGCCCCCGGACCGTCAGGAATTTTTACAATGAGCAGTTCTCC.

Worth noting for this clonotype: One end of the junction fails to match germline, which may point to a read error. V usage is TRBV12-3 or TRBV12-4 and J usage is TRBJ2-1; perhaps TRBD2 as D (5 bases). The CDR3 is 15 residues long. The CDR3 is CSSSLGGLADNEQFF. The CDR3 DNA sequence: TGTTCCAGCAGTTTAGGTGGCCTAGCTGACAATGAGCAGTTCTTC.